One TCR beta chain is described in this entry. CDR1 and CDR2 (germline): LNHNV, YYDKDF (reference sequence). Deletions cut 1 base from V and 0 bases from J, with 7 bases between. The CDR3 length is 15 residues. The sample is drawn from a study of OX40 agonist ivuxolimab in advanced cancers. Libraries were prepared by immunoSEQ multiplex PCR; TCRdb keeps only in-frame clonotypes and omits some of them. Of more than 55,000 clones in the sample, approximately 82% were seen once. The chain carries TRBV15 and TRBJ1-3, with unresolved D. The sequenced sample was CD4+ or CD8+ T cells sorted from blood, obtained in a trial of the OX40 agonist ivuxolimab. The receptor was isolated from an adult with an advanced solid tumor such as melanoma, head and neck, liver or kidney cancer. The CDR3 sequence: CATSRGQNSGNTIYF. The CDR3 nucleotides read TGTGCCACCAGCAGAGGCCAAAACTCTGGAAACACCATATATTTT.